The 3 T cell receptor beta chains reported below all come from one sample, sequenced in a study of human T cells and chemical hapten exposure (dated by TCRdb to the early 2020s). The library was generated by RACE. Sequencer: NextSeq 500. TCRdb passed the public sequencing reads through fastp at Q25 and MiXCR, retaining productive beta sequences. Entries are consolidated by CDR3 protein sequence, retaining the most common genes and DNA. The table for this sample lists about 340,000 distinct CDR3 sequences; about 7% of them were counted only once. Of the sample, roughly 7.9% is held by the ten largest clones. This specimen's time point label, per the study, means: patch test 1, 2 weeks after DPC sensitization. This sample's treatment or condition label indicates: therapeutic diphenylcyclopropenone sensitization with weekly scalp DPC. Sample: whole blood, taken in connection with sensitization to the hapten diphenylcyclopropenone (DPC). These receptors came from a woman under 30 with alopecia areata. Some clones in this sample may be carry-over from other donors' samples.

In this sample, this clonotype turned up a few times. An end of the junction does not agree with germline; a read error may underlie this. The chain joins TRBV29-1 to TRBJ2-6; D is unresolved. CDR1 and CDR2 (germline): SQVTM, ANQGSEA. The CDR3 loop spans 14 amino acids. CDR3 coding DNA: TGCAGCGTGGAAGGAGACGCTGGGGCCAACGTCCTGACTTTC. Its translation: CSVEGDAGANVLTF.

This chain connects TRBV9 to TRBJ1-1; tentative D call: TRBD1 (5 bases). Germline CDR1 reads SGDLS; CDR2 reads YYNGEE. Between the trimmed V and J ends, which lost 5 bases and 4 bases, there was a span of 15 bases. The CDR3 length is 14 residues. The chain's CDR3 is CASSKEKGTTEAFF. The CDR3 DNA reads as TGTGCCAGCAGTAAAGAGAAAGGGACCACTGAAGCTTTCTTT. Combining the CDR3 with reference TRBV9 and TRBJ1-1 gives the whole variable domain DSGVTQTPKHLITATGQRVTLRCSPRSGDLSVYWYQQSLDQGLQFLIQYYNGEERAKGNILERFSAQQFPDLHSELNLSSLELGDSALYFCASSKEKGTTEAFFGQGTRLTVV.

V is TRBV28 and J is TRBJ1-3, with a possible D match to TRBD1 (6 bases). V lost 6 bases to trimming and J lost 0 bases, with 12 bases between them. Germline V gene sequence: CDR1 MDHEN, CDR2 SYDVKM. This CDR3 has 15 residues. CDR3 amino acids: CASRGRTVSGNTIYF. The CDR3 DNA is TGTGCCAGCAGGGGCCGGACAGTCTCTGGAAACACCATATATTTT.